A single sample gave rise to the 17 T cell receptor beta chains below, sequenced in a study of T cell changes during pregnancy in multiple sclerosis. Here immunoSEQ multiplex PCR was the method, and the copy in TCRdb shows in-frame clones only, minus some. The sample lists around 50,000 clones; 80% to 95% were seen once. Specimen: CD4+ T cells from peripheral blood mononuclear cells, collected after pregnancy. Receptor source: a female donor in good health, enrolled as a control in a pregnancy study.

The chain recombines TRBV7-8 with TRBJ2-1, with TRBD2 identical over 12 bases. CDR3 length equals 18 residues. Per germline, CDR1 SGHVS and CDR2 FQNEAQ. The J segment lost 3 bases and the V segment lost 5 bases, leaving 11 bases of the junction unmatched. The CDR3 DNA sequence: TGTGCCAGCAGCCCCAACCGACTAGCGGGAGCTAGCTACAATGAGCAGTTCTTC. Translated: CASSPNRLAGASYNEQFF. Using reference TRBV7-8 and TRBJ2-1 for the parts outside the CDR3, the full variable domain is GAGVSQSPRYKVAKRGQDVALRCDPISGHVSLFWYQQALGQGPEFLTYFQNEAQLDKSGLPSDRFFAERPEGSVSTLKIQRTQQEDSAVYLCASSPNRLAGASYNEQFFGPGTRLTVL.

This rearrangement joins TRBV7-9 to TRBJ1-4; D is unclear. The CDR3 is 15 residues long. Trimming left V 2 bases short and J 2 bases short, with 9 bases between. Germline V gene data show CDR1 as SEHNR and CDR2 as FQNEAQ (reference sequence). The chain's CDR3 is CASSLSTPTNEKLFF. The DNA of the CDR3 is TGTGCCAGCAGCTTATCCACACCCACTAATGAAAAACTGTTTTTT.

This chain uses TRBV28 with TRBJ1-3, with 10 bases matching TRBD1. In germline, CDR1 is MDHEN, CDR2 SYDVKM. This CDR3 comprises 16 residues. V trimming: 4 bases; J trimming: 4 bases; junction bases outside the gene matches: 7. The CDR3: CASSSDRGPKGNTIYF. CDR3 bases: TGTGCCAGCAGTTCTGACAGGGGGCCGAAAGGAAACACCATATATTTT. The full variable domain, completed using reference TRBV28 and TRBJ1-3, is DVKVTQSSRYLVKRTGEKVFLECVQDMDHENMFWYRQDPGLGLRLIYFSYDVKMKEKGDIPEGYSVSREKKERFSLILESASTNQTSMYLCASSSDRGPKGNTIYFGEGSWLTVV.

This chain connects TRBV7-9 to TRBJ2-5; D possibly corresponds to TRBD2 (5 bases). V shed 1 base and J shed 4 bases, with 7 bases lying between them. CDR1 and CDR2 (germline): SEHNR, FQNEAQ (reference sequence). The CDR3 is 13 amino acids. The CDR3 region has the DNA TGTGCCAGCAGCTTAGGGGGAGTAGAGACCCAGTACTTC. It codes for CASSLGGVETQYF.

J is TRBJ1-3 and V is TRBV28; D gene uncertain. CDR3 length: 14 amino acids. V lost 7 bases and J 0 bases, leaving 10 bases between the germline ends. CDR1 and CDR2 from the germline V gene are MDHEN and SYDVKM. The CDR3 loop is CASINRGSGNTIYF. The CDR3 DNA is TGTGCCAGCATAAACCGGGGCTCTGGAAACACCATATATTTT.

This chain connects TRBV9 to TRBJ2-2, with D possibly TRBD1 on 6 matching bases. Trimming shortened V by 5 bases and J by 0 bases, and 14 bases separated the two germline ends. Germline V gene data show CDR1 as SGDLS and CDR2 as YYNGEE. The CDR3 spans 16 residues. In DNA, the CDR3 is TGTGCCAGCAGGTCGACAGGAAGCGCGAACACCGGGGAGCTGTTTTTT. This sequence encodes CASRSTGSANTGELFF.

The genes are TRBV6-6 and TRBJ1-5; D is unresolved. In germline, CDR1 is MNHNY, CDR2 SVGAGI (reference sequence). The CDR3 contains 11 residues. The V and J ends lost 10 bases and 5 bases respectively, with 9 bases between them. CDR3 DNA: TGTGCCACCCGGTTCGATCAGCCCCAGCATTTT. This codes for CATRFDQPQHF.

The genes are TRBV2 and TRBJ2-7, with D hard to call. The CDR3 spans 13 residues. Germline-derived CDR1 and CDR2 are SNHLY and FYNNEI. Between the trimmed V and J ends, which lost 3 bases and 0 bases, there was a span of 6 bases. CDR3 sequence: CASSEESSYEQYF. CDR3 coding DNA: TGTGCCAGCAGTGAGGAGAGCTCCTACGAGCAGTACTTC.

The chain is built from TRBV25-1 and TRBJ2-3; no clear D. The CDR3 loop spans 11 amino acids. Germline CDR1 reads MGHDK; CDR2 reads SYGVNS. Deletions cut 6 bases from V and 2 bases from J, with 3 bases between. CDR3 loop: CASRHTDTQYF. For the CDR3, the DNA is TGTGCCAGCAGACACACAGATACGCAGTATTTT.

CDR3 in amino acids: CASSHGWDSPLHF. In DNA, the CDR3 is TGTGCCAGCAGCCACGGGTGGGATTCACCCCTCCACTTT. The rearrangement uses TRBV14 and TRBJ1-6; D is ambiguous. From germline, CDR1 is SGHDN and CDR2 FVKESK. The CDR3 consists of 13 residues. V lost 3 bases and J lost 8, with 8 bases in between.

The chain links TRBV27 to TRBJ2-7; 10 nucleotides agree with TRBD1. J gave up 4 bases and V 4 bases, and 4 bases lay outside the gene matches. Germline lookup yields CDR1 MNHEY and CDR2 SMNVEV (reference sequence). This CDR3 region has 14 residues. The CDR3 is CASSSGQGRYEQYF. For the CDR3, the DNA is TGTGCCAGCAGTTCGGGACAGGGGAGGTACGAGCAGTACTTC.

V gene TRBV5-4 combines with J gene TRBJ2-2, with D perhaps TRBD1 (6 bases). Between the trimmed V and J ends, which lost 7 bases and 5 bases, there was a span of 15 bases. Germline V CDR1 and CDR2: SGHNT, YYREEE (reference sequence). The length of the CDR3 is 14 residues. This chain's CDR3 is CASRAGAWTGELFF. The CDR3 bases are TGTGCCAGCCGGGCAGGGGCATGGACCGGGGAGCTGTTTTTT.

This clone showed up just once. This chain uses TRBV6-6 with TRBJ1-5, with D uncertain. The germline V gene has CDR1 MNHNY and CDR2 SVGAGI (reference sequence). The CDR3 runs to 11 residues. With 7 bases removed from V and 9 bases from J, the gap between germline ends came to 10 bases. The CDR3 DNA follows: TGTGCCAGCATGGCTCTGTGGCCCCAGCATTTT. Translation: CASMALWPQHF.

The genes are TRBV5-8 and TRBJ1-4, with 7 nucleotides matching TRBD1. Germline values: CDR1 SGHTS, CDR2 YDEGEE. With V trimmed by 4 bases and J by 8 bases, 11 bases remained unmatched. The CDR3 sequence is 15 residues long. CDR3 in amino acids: CASSPGQRIGEKLFF. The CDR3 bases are TGTGCCAGCAGCCCGGGACAGAGAATAGGAGAAAAACTGTTTTTT.

The CDR3 bases are TGTGCCAGCAGTTGGGACAAAAATTCACCCCTCCACTTT. Amino acids: CASSWDKNSPLHF. The chain recombines TRBV27 with TRBJ1-6, with D maybe TRBD1 (6 bases). This CDR3 has 13 residues. Trimming took off 4 bases at V and 7 bases at J, with 8 bases between the two ends. Germline V gene sequence: CDR1 MNHEY, CDR2 SMNVEV (reference sequence).

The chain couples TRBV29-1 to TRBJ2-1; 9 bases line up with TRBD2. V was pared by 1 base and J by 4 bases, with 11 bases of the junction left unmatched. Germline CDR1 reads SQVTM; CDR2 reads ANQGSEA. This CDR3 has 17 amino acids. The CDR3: CSVEGPSGTTTYNEQFF. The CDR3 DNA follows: TGCAGCGTTGAAGGCCCTAGCGGGACCACCACGTACAATGAGCAGTTCTTC.

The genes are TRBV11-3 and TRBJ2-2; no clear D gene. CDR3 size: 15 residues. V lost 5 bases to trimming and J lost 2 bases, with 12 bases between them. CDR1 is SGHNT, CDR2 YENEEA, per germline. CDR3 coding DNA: TGTGCCAGCAGCCCCAACCACATCAACACCGGGGAGCTGTTTTTT. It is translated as CASSPNHINTGELFF.